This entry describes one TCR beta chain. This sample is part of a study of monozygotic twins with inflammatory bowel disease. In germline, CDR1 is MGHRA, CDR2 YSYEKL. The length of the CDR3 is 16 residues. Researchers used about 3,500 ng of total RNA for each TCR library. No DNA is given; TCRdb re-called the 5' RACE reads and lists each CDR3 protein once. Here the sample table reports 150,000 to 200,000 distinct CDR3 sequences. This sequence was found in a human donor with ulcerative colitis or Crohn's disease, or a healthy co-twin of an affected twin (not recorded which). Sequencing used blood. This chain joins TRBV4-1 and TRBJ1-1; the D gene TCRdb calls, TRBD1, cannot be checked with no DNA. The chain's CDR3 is CASSQGMRARDTEAFF.